This TCR beta chain derives from a study of T-cell reconstitution after alpha-beta-depleted transplantation in children. Study-wide results and limits: Most T-cell counts and diversity one year after the transplant came from T cells that were newly produced. Surviving recipient T cells and thymic progenitors accounted for the high day-60 TCRbeta diversity observed in some patients. Several hundred rapidly expanded clones from non-depleted graft cells reportedly supplied alpha-beta T cells about two months post-transplant.

This clonotype was counted at least ten times. Its antigen is undetermined. Germline values: CDR1 SGHAT, CDR2 FQDESV (reference sequence). The CDR3 is made up of 19 amino acids. V dropped 5 bases and J dropped 6; count of bases not matched to a gene: 16. Unique molecular identifiers were built into the TCRbeta library. From the PCR reads, TCRdb called clonotypes with MiXCR, one entry per CDR3 protein. The table has over 450,000 distinct CDR3 sequences, over 9.5% seen once; the top ten hold approximately 2%. The input for sequencing was PBMCs, taken before TCRalphabeta/CD19-depleted stem cell transplant. This clonotype was obtained from a child aged 2 to 15 with inherited bone marrow failure, due to receive a stem cell transplant. This chain connects TRBV11-1 to TRBJ2-2, with 12 nucleotides matching TRBD1. CDR3 protein: CASSDISPAGTGGSGELFF. The CDR3 DNA sequence: TGTGCCAGCAGCGACATTTCGCCAGCCGGGACAGGGGGCTCCGGGGAGCTGTTTTTT.